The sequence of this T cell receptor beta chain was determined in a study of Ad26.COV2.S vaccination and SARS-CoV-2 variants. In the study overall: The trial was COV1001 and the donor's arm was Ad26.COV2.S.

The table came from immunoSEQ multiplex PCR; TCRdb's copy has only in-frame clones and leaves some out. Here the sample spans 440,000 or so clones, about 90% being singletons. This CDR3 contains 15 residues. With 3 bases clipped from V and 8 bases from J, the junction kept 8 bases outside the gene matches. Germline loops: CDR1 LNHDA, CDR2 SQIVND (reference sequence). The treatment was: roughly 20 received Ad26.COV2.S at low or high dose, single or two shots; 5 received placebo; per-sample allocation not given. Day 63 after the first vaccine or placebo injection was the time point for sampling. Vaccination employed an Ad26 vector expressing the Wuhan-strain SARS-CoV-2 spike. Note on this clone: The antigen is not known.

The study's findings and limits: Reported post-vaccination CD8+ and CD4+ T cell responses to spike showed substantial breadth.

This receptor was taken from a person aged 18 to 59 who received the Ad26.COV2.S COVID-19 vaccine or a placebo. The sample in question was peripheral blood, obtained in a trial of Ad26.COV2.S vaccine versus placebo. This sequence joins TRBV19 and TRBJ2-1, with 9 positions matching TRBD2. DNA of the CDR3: TGTGCCAGTAGTATCGGCGCGGGAGGGCCCTATGAGCAGTTCTTC. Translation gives CASSIGAGGPYEQFF.